The 26 T cell receptor beta chains in this list originate from one sample, sequenced in a study of control samples from healthy donors and cancer patients. TCRdb's copy holds only in-frame clones and misses some; the assay was immunoSEQ multiplex PCR. The sample totals some 190,000 clones; its top ten clones hold roughly 2%. Sequencing was carried out using blood. Receptor source: a woman younger than 45 in good health.

The rearrangement uses TRBV6-5 and TRBJ1-4; D ambiguous. V was clipped by 0 bases and J by 8 bases, with 10 bases between them. CDR3 size: 14 residues. The germline V gene encodes CDR1 MNHEY and CDR2 SVGAGI. CDR3 DNA: TGTGCCAGCAGTTACTCAACCGGCGGGGAAAAACTGTTTTTT. Protein sequence: CASSYSTGGEKLFF.

The chain links TRBV10-3 to TRBJ1-2; TRBD1 matches at 7 bases. V dropped 8 bases and J dropped 2; count of bases not matched to a gene: 11. The CDR3 contains 15 residues. The germline CDR1 and CDR2 sequences are ENHRY and SYGVKD. CDR3 protein: CAIAEGAGLNYGYTF. The CDR3 region has the DNA TGTGCCATCGCCGAGGGGGCAGGCTTAAACTATGGCTACACCTTC.

Regarding this clone: One end of the junction does not line up with germline, which may come from a read error. J is TRBJ1-2 and V is TRBV7-2, with 7 bases matching TRBD1. The length of the CDR3 is 14 residues. Germline-derived CDR1 and CDR2 are SGHTA and FQGNSA. CDR3 bases: TGTGCCAGCAGCTCGTTGACAGGGACCTATGGCCACACCTTC. Its translation is CASSSLTGTYGHTF.

The chain is built from TRBV10-3 and TRBJ1-3; tentatively, D is TRBD1 (5 bases). With 7 bases removed from V and 1 base from J, the gap between germline ends came to 11 bases. CDR3 length: 14 residues. The germline V gene encodes CDR1 ENHRY and CDR2 SYGVKD. CDR3 in amino acids: CAIKAGLSGNTIYF. DNA of the CDR3: TGTGCCATCAAGGCAGGGCTATCTGGAAACACCATATATTTT.

The gene calls are TRBV12-5 and TRBJ1-1; weak D call: TRBD1 (5 bases). Germline V gene lookup returns CDR1 LGHNT and CDR2 FRNRAP. Deletions cut 4 bases from V and 5 bases from J, with 17 bases between. CDR3 length: 15 residues. The CDR3 region has the DNA TGTGCTAGTGGTTGGGGACCCAGGGCAGGGACTGAAGCTTTCTTT. Translating gives CASGWGPRAGTEAFF.

The CDR3 loop reads CASSGGTDTDTQYF. As DNA, the CDR3 is TGTGCCAGCAGCGGGGGGACAGACACAGATACGCAGTATTTT. V is TRBV7-8 and J is TRBJ2-3; tentatively, D is TRBD1 (7 bases). Germline V gives CDR1 SGHVS, CDR2 FQNEAQ. The CDR3 is 14 residues long. Trimming took 5 bases from V and 2 from J, leaving 11 bases between them.

The V call is TRBV6-5, the J call TRBJ2-7; TRBD1 agrees at 8 bases. The germline CDR1 and CDR2 sequences are MNHEY and SVGAGI. The trim removed 6 bases at V and 5 bases at J, leaving 3 bases unmatched. This CDR3 spans 12 amino acids. Here the CDR3 DNA reads TGTGCCAGCAGCGACAGGGGCCACGAGCAGTACTTC. The encoded protein is CASSDRGHEQYF.

The rearrangement joins TRBV19 to TRBJ2-7, with 9 bases lining up with TRBD1. CDR3 size: 19 residues. Unmatched junction bases numbered 18, after V lost 5 bases and J lost 1 base. Looked up from germline, CDR1 is LNHDA and CDR2 is SQIVND (reference sequence). CDR3 region: CASSFSIPGQGRWSYEQYF. CDR3 nucleotide sequence: TGTGCCAGTAGTTTCTCGATCCCGGGACAGGGAAGGTGGTCCTACGAGCAGTACTTC.

The rearrangement joins TRBV2 to TRBJ1-1; D perhaps matches TRBD1 (5 bases). The germline V and J ends were trimmed by 3 bases and 1 base, with 12 bases remaining between them. Germline assignment: CDR1 SNHLY and CDR2 FYNNEI. The CDR3 has 15 residues. The CDR3 spells CASSDRRQSNTEAFF. Here the CDR3 DNA reads TGTGCCAGCAGTGATAGGAGACAGTCGAACACTGAAGCTTTCTTT.

This chain connects TRBV18 to TRBJ2-7, with 10 bases lining up with TRBD1. CDR1 and CDR2 (germline): KGHSH, LQKENI. V dropped 4 bases and J dropped 3; count of bases not matched to a gene: 6. CDR3 length equals 15 residues. In nucleotides, the CDR3 is TGTGCCAGCTCACTTTCCGGGACAGGGGACTACGAGCAGTACTTC. It yields the protein CASSLSGTGDYEQYF.

The J gene is TRBJ1-4, the V gene TRBV5-8; 9 nucleotides align to TRBD1. Germline CDR1 reads SGHTS; CDR2 reads YDEGEE. J lost 10 bases, V lost 4 bases, and 11 bases had no gene match. This CDR3 region has 15 residues. CDR3 region: CASSQTGTGYGKLFF. CDR3 bases: TGTGCCAGCAGCCAGACCGGGACAGGGTACGGAAAACTGTTTTTT.

Worth noting for this clone: This specimen includes other DNA sequences encoding the same CDR3. The rearrangement uses TRBV12-3 or TRBV12-4 and TRBJ2-7; D not certain. CDR3 length: 12 amino acids. V was pared by 1 base and J by 2 bases, with 3 bases between. CDR3: CASSLDPYEQYF. Here the CDR3 DNA reads TGTGCCAGCAGTTTAGATCCCTACGAGCAGTACTTC.

The chain has TRBV6-1 and TRBJ1-3; D gene unclear. Germline V gene lookup returns CDR1 MNHNS and CDR2 SASEGT. V lost 0 bases, J lost 4 bases, and 10 bases lay in between. The CDR3 contains 15 residues. The CDR3: CASSEAKGSGNTIYF. The CDR3 coding sequence is TGTGCCAGCAGTGAAGCAAAGGGATCGGGAAACACCATATATTTT.

This sequence joins TRBV5-1 and TRBJ1-1; 7 bases map to TRBD1. CDR3 length: 12 residues. Unmatched junction bases numbered 5, after V lost 2 bases and J lost 10 bases. CDR1 and CDR2 (germline): SGHRS, YFSETQ. CDR3 sequence (DNA): TGCGCCAGCAGCTTTGACAGGGACGGAGCTTTCTTT. It specifies CASSFDRDGAFF.

As for this clone: Other DNA sequences from this sample encode an identical CDR3 as well. The chain carries TRBV5-1 and TRBJ2-7; D call uncertain. V shed 0 bases and J shed 4 bases, with 2 bases lying between them. The germline V gene encodes CDR1 SGHRS and CDR2 YFSETQ. CDR3 size: 11 residues. CDR3 residues: CASSLGYEQYF. The CDR3 DNA is TGCGCCAGCAGCTTGGGTTACGAGCAGTACTTC. The full variable domain, rest sourced from reference TRBV5-1 and TRBJ2-7, is KAGVTQTPRYLIKTRGQQVTLSCSPISGHRSVSWYQQTPGQGLQFLFEYFSETQRNKGNFPGRFSGRQFSNSRSEMNVSTLELGDSALYLCASSLGYEQYFGPGTRLTVT.

The rearrangement joins TRBV2 to TRBJ1-4, with 10 nucleotides matching TRBD1. CDR3 length: 18 residues. The trim removed 5 bases at V and 2 bases at J, leaving 11 bases unmatched. From germline, CDR1 is SNHLY and CDR2 FYNNEI. The DNA for the CDR3 is TGTGCCAGCAGTTATGACAGGGGGCCCCTCTTGACTAATGAAAAACTGTTTTTT. It codes for CASSYDRGPLLTNEKLFF.

The chain recombines TRBV12-3 or TRBV12-4 with TRBJ2-7; D is uncertain. The CDR3 has 13 residues. Trimming cost V 5 bases and J 5 bases, with 13 bases left between them. CDR3 bases: TGTGCCAGCAGTCGGGTGGTAATCAACGAGCAGTACTTC. Translating gives CASSRVVINEQYF.

The chain is built from TRBV19 and TRBJ1-5; no definite D call. V was trimmed by 6 bases and J by 0 bases, leaving 12 bases between them. The germline V gene encodes CDR1 LNHDA and CDR2 SQIVND (reference sequence). This CDR3 comprises 15 residues. Here the CDR3 reads CASSPWRNSNQPQHF. The CDR3 DNA sequence: TGTGCCAGTAGCCCCTGGAGAAATAGCAATCAGCCCCAGCATTTT.

The chain employs TRBV11-2 and TRBJ1-2; D may be TRBD1 (5 bases). Trimming pared 5 bases from V and 7 bases from J, leaving 17 bases between. CDR1 and CDR2 (germline): SGHAT, FQNNGV. The CDR3 is made up of 14 amino acids. CDR3: CASSPTAGFGGYTF. The CDR3 DNA sequence: TGTGCCAGCAGCCCCACGGCAGGGTTCGGTGGCTACACCTTC.

The V and J genes are TRBV10-2 and TRBJ1-1, with a tentative D call TRBD1 (6 bases). Looked up from germline, CDR1 is WSHSY and CDR2 is SAAADI. V lost 11 bases to trimming and J lost 4 bases, with 17 bases between them. There are 13 residues in the CDR3. CDR3 amino acids: CAGASGVTTEAFF. The CDR3 DNA reads TGCGCCGGCGCCTCAGGGGTGACCACTGAAGCTTTCTTT.

The J gene is TRBJ1-2, the V gene TRBV7-9, with D tentatively TRBD1 (6 bases). Germline V gene data show CDR1 as SEHNR and CDR2 as FQNEAQ (reference sequence). Trimming took 7 bases from V and 0 from J, leaving 12 bases between them. CDR3 length: 14 amino acids. DNA for the CDR3: TGTGCCAGCACCATAGGGGGGGCTAACTATGGCTACACCTTC. Its translation: CASTIGGANYGYTF.

This chain links TRBV6-5 with TRBJ1-4; tentative D call: TRBD1 (6 bases). V lost 6 bases, J lost 8 bases, and 16 bases lay in between. Germline CDR1 is MNHEY and CDR2 is SVGAGI. The CDR3 spans 14 residues. CDR3: CASSSGQFREKLFF. The CDR3, as DNA: TGTGCCAGCAGCTCCGGACAGTTTAGAGAAAAACTGTTTTTT.

This CDR3 is CATSDLGGLAGSSYNEQFF. The CDR3 DNA reads TGTGCCACCAGTGATCTGGGGGGACTAGCGGGGAGCTCCTACAATGAGCAGTTCTTC. The chain joins TRBV24-1 to TRBJ2-1; 13 nucleotides align to TRBD2. V lost 3 bases and J lost 0; bases outside the gene matches: 7. Per germline, CDR1 KGHDR and CDR2 SFDVKD. This CDR3 is built from 19 residues.

The chain is built from TRBV4-1 and TRBJ1-5, with D unresolved. Trimming shortened V by 1 base and J by 5 bases, and 9 bases separated the two germline ends. This CDR3 comprises 14 residues. The germline CDR1 and CDR2 sequences are MGHRA and YSYEKL. Here the CDR3 reads CASSQVNKDQPQHF. CDR3 coding DNA: TGCGCCAGCAGCCAAGTTAACAAAGATCAGCCCCAGCATTTT.

The chain couples TRBV2 to TRBJ1-5, with D maybe TRBD1 (6 bases). Germline V lookup: CDR1 SNHLY, CDR2 FYNNEI. V was pared by 3 bases and J by 3 bases, with 12 bases between. The CDR3 is made up of 15 amino acids. Here the CDR3 reads CASSDGQGPNQPQHF. CDR3 DNA sequence: TGTGCCAGCAGTGACGGGCAGGGGCCCAATCAGCCCCAGCATTTT.

As to this clone: Distinct nucleotide sequences in the sample also encode this CDR3. The chain joins TRBV6-4 to TRBJ2-3; the match to TRBD1 covers 9 bases. Germline V gene sequence: CDR1 MRHNA, CDR2 SNTAGT. The CDR3 sequence is 15 residues long. The V and J ends lost 4 bases and 3 bases, in that order; junction bases with no gene match: 5. The CDR3 nucleotides read TGTGCCAGCAGTGGCCGGACAGGGGCAACAGATACGCAGTATTTT. Translating it yields CASSGRTGATDTQYF.